Listed below are T cell receptor beta chains from one sample, sequenced in a study of vaccination and CD4 T cells after COVID-19. TCRdb called the PCR reads again in MiXCR, with one record for every CDR3 protein. The table lists about 9,700 distinct CDR3 sequences, around 70% of them singletons. Their recognized antigens are unknown. The material sequenced was CD4+ T cells from blood, cultured in vitro. These receptors came from a human donor who had recovered from COVID-19. Each CDR3 is given with its conserved first and last residue. D genes are given only for firm matches. Clone size is stated in some rows and not others, as once, few, many or a class when expanded.

.	TRBV7-8	TRBJ1-1	.	TGTGCCAGCAGGGGGTTGAACACTGAAGCTTTCTTT	CASRGLNTEAFF
few	TRBV27	TRBJ1-6	.	TGTGCCAGCAGCCCGGGTCGGGAACTTAATTCACCCCTCCACTTT	CASSPGRELNSPLHF
.	TRBV7-6	TRBJ1-3	TRBD1	TGTGCCAGCAGCTTAGCTGCGGGGCGGACAGGGCCTGGAAACACCATATATTTT	CASSLAAGRTGPGNTIYF
.	TRBV7-2	TRBJ2-3	TRBD2	TGTGCCAGCAGCTTACGAGTCGGGGGGGCCTCAGATACGCAGTATTTT	CASSLRVGGASDTQYF
.	TRBV7-2	TRBJ2-7	TRBD2	TGTGCCAGCAGCTTGGCCCGACTAGCGGGTAACTACGAGCAGTACTTC	CASSLARLAGNYEQYF
.	TRBV7-8	TRBJ1-1	.	TGTGCCAGCACATTGGGTTCTGAAGCTTTCTTT	CASTLGSEAFF
.	TRBV19	TRBJ2-5	.	TGTGCCAGTAGTAGGGACACCCAAGAGACCCAGTACTTC	CASSRDTQETQYF
.	TRBV29-1	TRBJ2-1	.	TGCAGCGTTAGAGAGGGTGAGCAGTTCTTC	CSVREGEQFF
.	TRBV7-3	TRBJ2-4	TRBD2	TGTGCCAGCAGCTTACCCCCGGGGAGGGAACCCCACATTCAGTACTTC	CASSLPPGREPHIQYF
.	TRBV15	TRBJ1-1	TRBD1	TGTGCCACCAGCACCGGGACAGTCATGAACACTGAAGCTTTCTTT	CATSTGTVMNTEAFF
.	TRBV6-2/TRBV6-3	TRBJ1-5	TRBD1	TGTGCCAGCAGTCAGCCAGGGGGCGCTCAGCCCCAGCATTTT	CASSQPGGAQPQHF
.	TRBV28	TRBJ2-5	.	TGTGCCAGCAGCAACAGGGAGGAGACCCAGTACTTC	CASSNREETQYF
few	TRBV10-3	TRBJ1-1	.	TGTGCCAGCAGTTACCCCAGCAGTCAATCAGGGAACACTGAAGCTTTCTTT	CASSYPSSQSGNTEAFF
.	TRBV24-1	TRBJ2-7	.	TGTGCCACCAGTGGCCTAGGCGGCGAGCAGTACTTC	CATSGLGGEQYF
.	TRBV15	TRBJ1-1	.	TGTGCCACCAGCAGAGACATGAACACTGAAGCTTTCTTT	CATSRDMNTEAFF
.	TRBV2	TRBJ2-1	TRBD2	TGTGCCAGCAGGCCCGGACTAGCGGGGATGAATGAGCAGTTCTTC	CASRPGLAGMNEQFF
once	TRBV2	TRBJ1-6	TRBD1	TGTGCCAGCAGTGAAGCGCTTAAACAGGGGGTTAATTCACCCCTCCACTTT	CASSEALKQGVNSPLHF
.	TRBV7-9	TRBJ1-2	TRBD1	TGTGCCAGCAGCTTAGTACAGGGGGCAGGCGGCTACACCTTC	CASSLVQGAGGYTF
few	TRBV7-5	TRBJ1-2	.	.	CISVPEARPQLAPWSYGYTF
few	TRBV19	TRBJ1-5	.	TGTGCCAGTAGTAGGCAGAATAATCAGCCCCAGCATTTT	CASSRQNNQPQHF
.	TRBV27	TRBJ2-2	.	TGTGCCAGCAGTTCAGTGGCGGGGTACACCGGGGAGCTGTTTTTT	CASSSVAGYTGELFF
.	TRBV28	TRBJ1-5	.	TGTGCCAGCAGTTTAGGCCGGTATAGCAATCAGCCCCAGCATTTT	CASSLGRYSNQPQHF
.	TRBV20-1	TRBJ1-2	TRBD1	TGCAGTGCTAGACCCTTCGACAGGGGAGGTCATGGCTACACCTTC	CSARPFDRGGHGYTF
.	TRBV11-3	TRBJ1-2	.	TGTGTCAGCAGCTTACGGCGGAAAAGGGGTATTAACTATGGCTACACCTTC	CVSSLRRKRGINYGYTF
few	TRBV6-1	TRBJ2-2	TRBD2	TGTGCCAGCAGGGGACTAACGGAGAACACCGGGGAGCTGTTTTTT	CASRGLTENTGELFF
.	TRBV2	TRBJ1-2	.	TGTGCCAGCAGACCTCGACAGAAGTCTGACTATGGCTACACCTTC	CASRPRQKSDYGYTF
once	TRBV7-7	TRBJ2-1	TRBD1	TGTGCCAGCAGCCTTACCGGGACAGAGGGCTACAATGAGCAGTTCTTC	CASSLTGTEGYNEQFF
few	TRBV6-1	TRBJ1-6	.	TGTGCCAGCAGTGAGAGGCAGGGAAATTCACCCCTCCACTTT	CASSERQGNSPLHF
.	TRBV20-1	TRBJ1-1	.	TGCAGTGCTAGAGACCGGATGGGCGCGACCACTGAAGCTTTCTTT	CSARDRMGATTEAFF
.	TRBV20-1	TRBJ2-3	TRBD2	TGCAGTGCTAGAGGACTAGCAGGCACAGATACGCAGTATTTT	CSARGLAGTDTQYF
.	TRBV7-3	TRBJ2-2	.	TGTGCCAGCAGCTTTACCGGGACACCGCGAACCGGGGAGCTGTTTTTT	CASSFTGTPRTGELFF
.	TRBV7-2	TRBJ1-2	TRBD1	TGTGCCAGCAGCTTAGCGGGACAGTATAACGGCTACACCTTC	CASSLAGQYNGYTF
.	TRBV2	TRBJ2-4	TRBD1	TGTGCCAGCAGTGGACAGGGAAGTGGCAAAAACATTCAGTACTTC	CASSGQGSGKNIQYF
medium-sized	TRBV11-2	TRBJ2-1	TRBD1	TGTGCCAGCAGCCCTACCGGGACAGGGGCCTACAATGAGCAGTTCTTC	CASSPTGTGAYNEQFF
.	TRBV10-3	TRBJ1-1	.	TGTGCCATCAGCGGAGGCACAGGATCTGAAGCTTTCTTT	CAISGGTGSEAFF
.	TRBV6-1	TRBJ1-1	.	TGTGCCAGCAGCCCACCCCGGGGGAGGGGGGGGGACACTGAAGCTTTCTTT	CASSPPRGRGGDTEAFF
.	TRBV19	TRBJ1-5	TRBD1	TGTGCCAGTAGTCCCGGGACAGGGGGGCGGAATCAGCCCCAGCATTTT	CASSPGTGGRNQPQHF
.	TRBV20-1	TRBJ2-3	.	TGCAGTGCTAGCCCCGGGCCCCCAGATACGCAGTATTTT	CSASPGPPDTQYF
.	TRBV20-1	TRBJ1-1	.	TGCAGTGGGATGATGAACACTGAAGCTTTCTTT	CSGMMNTEAFF
.	TRBV6-1	TRBJ2-7	TRBD1	TGTGCCAGCAGCCGGGACAGGGGCTACGAGCAGTACTTC	CASSRDRGYEQYF
.	TRBV27	TRBJ2-5	.	TGTGCCAGCAGTTTATTTGGGCGGGAGACCCAGTACTTC	CASSLFGRETQYF
once	TRBV20-1	TRBJ1-5	.	TGCAGTGCCGAGAATGAGAGGGGCCTTAATCAGCCCCAGCATTTT	CSAENERGLNQPQHF
.	TRBV12-3/TRBV12-4	TRBJ1-1	.	TGTGCCAGCAGTTGGGGGCAGGTGGGAACTGAAGCTTTCTTT	CASSWGQVGTEAFF
.	TRBV15	TRBJ1-6	.	TGTGCCACCAGCAGAGAAGTCCCTTACAGAACTGGATCACCCCTCCACTTT	CATSREVPYRTGSPLHF